This T cell receptor (beta chain) was sequenced for a study of response to subunit inactivated influenza vaccine. This clonotype was picked up a small number of times. The target antigen is unknown. Study results and caveats: The authors proposed limited new T cell recruitment per seasonal influenza vaccination.

V was trimmed by 1 base and J by 1 base, leaving 10 bases between them. The CDR3 extends over 15 amino acids. Germline V gene sequence: CDR1 KGHSH, CDR2 LQKENI. TCRdb independently ran MiXCR on the RT-PCR reads; one entry per CDR3 protein. The repertoire includes fewer than 750,000 distinct CDR3 sequences, 14% of them detected once, and around 10% sits in the top ten. V gene TRBV18 combines with J gene TRBJ1-1; D is possibly TRBD1 (6 bases). The receptor's source is a man in his fifties who received an inactivated influenza vaccine. Source: PBMCs from blood, taken roughly 12 days after vaccination. For the CDR3, the DNA is TGTGCCAGCTCACCACTGAGGGGGGCGAACACTGAAGCTTTCTTT. Its translation: CASSPLRGANTEAFF.